Given below is one TCR beta chain in context. Its antigen is unknown. These data originate in a study of T-cell reconstitution after alpha-beta-depleted transplantation in children. Study observations and caveats: Where alpha-beta T cells came from about two months after transplant was reportedly several hundred expanded graft clones.

The CDR3 is 14 residues long. Per germline, CDR1 SGHAT and CDR2 FQDESV (reference sequence). V shed 4 bases and J shed 4 bases, with 11 bases lying between them. Library preparation (for TCRbeta) was performed with unique molecular identifiers. One entry per CDR3 protein, called by TCRdb with MiXCR from the PCR reads. This table has approximately 9,400 distinct CDR3 sequences, roughly 15% appearing once. This receptor was taken from a girl under three years old who had a stem cell transplant for combined immunodeficiency, so the T cells may come from the graft donor. Sequencing used PBMCs, mostly from graft donor cells, obtained 60 days after TCRalphabeta/CD19-depleted stem cell transplant. This sequence joins TRBV11-1 and TRBJ2-1; TRBD2 is a possible D gene (6 bases). CDR3 region: CASSSGGKYNEQFF. The CDR3, as DNA: TGTGCCAGCAGCTCGGGCGGGAAATACAATGAGCAGTTCTTC.